The T cell receptor beta chain under discussion was sequenced for a study of molecular identifiers for immune sequencing clone quantification. For the study at large: Replicate RNA from around 20,000 or 100,000 naive CD8 T cells formed five aliquots; four were sequenced.

The CDR3 contains 14 residues. From germline, CDR1 is SQVTM and CDR2 ANQGSEA. Naive CD8 T cells were picked out by sorting for CD8+CD4-CCR7+CD45RA+. With regard to this clonotype: Given a much more abundant clone one base away, this may be a read error.

From the PCR reads, TCRdb called clonotypes with MiXCR, one entry per CDR3 protein. The profile covers around 460,000 distinct CDR3 sequences, with 20% to 25% appearing a single time and under 0.85% taken by the ten largest. This sequence joins TRBV29-1 and TRBJ1-1; TRBD1 agrees at 7 bases. Sequenced input: naive CD8+ T cells from blood, with Jurkat cell RNA spiked in. The subset was: FACS-sorted CD8+CD4-CCR7+CD45RA+ naive T cells. The clonotype was recovered from a human donor in good health. Some libraries in this study had Jurkat cell RNA spiked in. This chain's CDR3 is CSADGTDSNTEALF. Here the CDR3 DNA reads TGCAGCGCGGACGGGACAGATAGTAACACTGAAGCTCTCTTT.